This T cell receptor beta chain was documented in a study of T cells in Graves' hyperthyroidism and ophthalmopathy. Study findings and constraints: Most thyroid clonotypes expanded above 0.001 were also detected in blood. The authors' 13 V-J model separated ophthalmopathy from stable hyperthyroidism.

Patients were excluded for uncontrolled infection, other autoimmune disease, pregnancy or lactation. From RNA transcripts, TCR beta CDR3 regions were amplified. A set of HTBI primers served as the primers for a first-round RT-PCR of the TCR CDR3. TCRdb reprocessed the multiplex PCR reads with MiXCR, giving one entry per CDR3 protein. The data contain fewer than 550,000 distinct CDR3 sequences, roughly a quarter of them seen just once; the ten biggest clones take up approximately 10%. V gave up 7 bases and J gave up 4 bases; unmatched junction bases: 10. CDR1 is SQVTM and CDR2 is ANQGSEA in the germline V gene. The CDR3 spans 13 residues. At least ten counts were recorded for this clonotype. Antigen unknown.

The sequence came from a woman in her twenties or thirties with Graves' ophthalmopathy. The sample was blood. The chain joins TRBV29-1 to TRBJ2-7; TRBD1 matches 7 bases. The CDR3 protein is CSARGGPHYEQYF. In DNA form, the CDR3 reads TGCAGCGCCCGAGGGGGCCCCCATTACGAGCAGTACTTC.